This is a list of T cell receptor beta chains from one sample in a study of blood T cells in healthy people across ages. Each CDR3 protein gets one entry after TCRdb re-called the 5' RACE reads with MiXCR. Among around 1,700,000 distinct CDR3 sequences listed, 25% to 30% were seen once. Material: blood. Every receptor here comes from a young woman in good health. Each CDR3 is given with its conserved first and last residue. Each record gives: CDR3 DNA, CDR3 protein, V gene, D gene, J gene, CDR3 length, clone size. The D gene is left open where the match is weak. Clone size is shown for a subset of rows, as once, few, many or a class of expanded clone.

CDR3 DNA: TGTGCCAGCAGCTTCGTTAGAGGTGAGCAGTTCTTC
CDR3 protein: CASSFVRGEQFF
V gene: TRBV7-9
D gene: -
J gene: TRBJ2-1
CDR3 length: 12
clone size: few

CDR3 DNA: TGTGCCAGCAGGAGGGAGGAGAGCACCGGGGAGCTGTTTTTT
CDR3 protein: CASRREESTGELFF
V gene: TRBV9
D gene: -
J gene: TRBJ2-2
CDR3 length: 14
clone size: -

CDR3 DNA: TGCAGTGCTGGTCGGACAGCCTACAATGAGCAGTTCTTC
CDR3 protein: CSAGRTAYNEQFF
V gene: TRBV20-1
D gene: -
J gene: TRBJ2-1
CDR3 length: 13
clone size: -

CDR3 DNA: TGTGCCAGCAGGACAGGGGACAATCAGCCCCAGCATTTT
CDR3 protein: CASRTGDNQPQHF
V gene: TRBV6-2/TRBV6-3
D gene: TRBD1
J gene: TRBJ1-5
CDR3 length: 13
clone size: -

CDR3 DNA: TGTGCCAGCAGCTTATTCGGGTCGCTCCAAGAGACCCAGTACTTC
CDR3 protein: CASSLFGSLQETQYF
V gene: TRBV7-2
D gene: -
J gene: TRBJ2-5
CDR3 length: 15
clone size: few

CDR3 DNA: TGTGCCAGCAGGGAAACTAGCGGAGCGTACTTC
CDR3 protein: CASRETSGAYF
V gene: TRBV2
D gene: TRBD2
J gene: TRBJ2-5
CDR3 length: 11
clone size: few

CDR3 DNA: TGCGCCAGCAGCTTGGGACGGTACCGCTCCTACAATGAGCAGTTCTTC
CDR3 protein: CASSLGRYRSYNEQFF
V gene: TRBV5-1
D gene: -
J gene: TRBJ2-1
CDR3 length: 16
clone size: -

CDR3 DNA: TGTGCCAGCAGCCAAGCTCAGGGGCAGCCCCAGCATTTT
CDR3 protein: CASSQAQGQPQHF
V gene: TRBV14
D gene: -
J gene: TRBJ1-5
CDR3 length: 13
clone size: few

CDR3 DNA: TGTGCCAGCCGAGCGGGGGTCTACGCAGATACGCAGTATTTT
CDR3 protein: CASRAGVYADTQYF
V gene: TRBV12-3/TRBV12-4
D gene: TRBD2
J gene: TRBJ2-3
CDR3 length: 14
clone size: -

CDR3 DNA: TGCAGTGCTAGAGATCAACAGGCGGGAGGACTCTATAAGCAGTACTTC
CDR3 protein: CSARDQQAGGLYKQYF
V gene: TRBV20-1
D gene: TRBD2
J gene: TRBJ2-5
CDR3 length: 16
clone size: many

CDR3 DNA: TGCGCCAGCAGCAAAAGACGACCCCCAACCGGGACAGGGGGTTACGAGCAGTACTTC
CDR3 protein: CASSKRRPPTGTGGYEQYF
V gene: TRBV21-1
D gene: -
J gene: TRBJ2-7
CDR3 length: 19
clone size: -

CDR3 DNA: TGCAGTGCTAGAGATCGCGGGCTTTACAATGAGCAGTTCTTC
CDR3 protein: CSARDRGLYNEQFF
V gene: TRBV20-1
D gene: -
J gene: TRBJ2-1
CDR3 length: 14
clone size: many

CDR3 DNA: TGTGCCAGCAGTACCGGGACACGGTTTCAGTACTTC
CDR3 protein: CASSTGTRFQYF
V gene: TRBV28
D gene: -
J gene: TRBJ2-7
CDR3 length: 12
clone size: many

CDR3 DNA: TGTGCCAGCAGCCAACTCGGGCAGACTTACGAGCAGTACTTC
CDR3 protein: CASSQLGQTYEQYF
V gene: TRBV7-2
D gene: -
J gene: TRBJ2-7
CDR3 length: 14
clone size: -

CDR3 DNA: TGTGCCAGCAGCTTTTCGGGACTAGCGGGGGGTACTAGCTCCTACAATGAGCAGTTCTTC
CDR3 protein: CASSFSGLAGGTSSYNEQFF
V gene: TRBV7-9
D gene: TRBD2
J gene: TRBJ2-1
CDR3 length: 20
clone size: few

CDR3 DNA: TGTGCCAGCAGCGAGAGCGGGAGAACCGGGGAGCTGTTTTTT
CDR3 protein: CASSESGRTGELFF
V gene: TRBV9
D gene: TRBD2
J gene: TRBJ2-2
CDR3 length: 14
clone size: once

CDR3 DNA: TGCAGCGCCGCTGGGTCGGCCTACGAGCAGTACTTC
CDR3 protein: CSAAGSAYEQYF
V gene: TRBV29-1
D gene: -
J gene: TRBJ2-7
CDR3 length: 12
clone size: few

CDR3 DNA: TGTGCCAGCACCCCGGTAGGGCGGGTTACTGAAGCTTTCTTT
CDR3 protein: CASTPVGRVTEAFF
V gene: TRBV6-5
D gene: -
J gene: TRBJ1-1
CDR3 length: 14
clone size: -

CDR3 DNA: TGTGCCAGCAGTCAGGGGACTAGCGGGAGTCCCCAGCAGTTCTTC
CDR3 protein: CASSQGTSGSPQQFF
V gene: TRBV12-3/TRBV12-4
D gene: TRBD2
J gene: TRBJ2-1
CDR3 length: 15
clone size: many

CDR3 DNA: TGTGCCAGCAGTTTTGGGCAGGGAGAGGACTATGGCTACACCTTC
CDR3 protein: CASSFGQGEDYGYTF
V gene: TRBV12-3/TRBV12-4
D gene: -
J gene: TRBJ1-2
CDR3 length: 15
clone size: few

CDR3 DNA: TGTGCCGGCAGGCCCGGGACAGGGGTGTATTTGCATGGCTACACCTTC
CDR3 protein: CAGRPGTGVYLHGYTF
V gene: TRBV7-9
D gene: TRBD1
J gene: TRBJ1-2
CDR3 length: 16
clone size: few

CDR3 DNA: TGCAGTGCTAGCACAGGGGTTGATAAAGGCTACACCTTC
CDR3 protein: CSASTGVDKGYTF
V gene: TRBV20-1
D gene: TRBD1
J gene: TRBJ1-2
CDR3 length: 13
clone size: -

CDR3 DNA: TGTGCCATCAGTGAGGGTCGGGACAGTTTCTTCGCTTTCTTT
CDR3 protein: CAISEGRDSFFAFF
V gene: TRBV10-3
D gene: TRBD1
J gene: TRBJ1-1
CDR3 length: 14
clone size: many

CDR3 DNA: TGTGCCATCAGTGAGTCTAACGGGGGAGAGACCCAGTACTTC
CDR3 protein: CAISESNGGETQYF
V gene: TRBV10-3
D gene: -
J gene: TRBJ2-5
CDR3 length: 14
clone size: many

CDR3 DNA: TGTGCCAGCGCAGCTAGGCCCGGGGAGCTGTTTTTT
CDR3 protein: CASAARPGELFF
V gene: TRBV28
D gene: -
J gene: TRBJ2-2
CDR3 length: 12
clone size: -

CDR3 DNA: TGTGCCAGCAATACAGACAGGGCCGTCCACTCTGGGGCCAACGTCCTGACTTTC
CDR3 protein: CASNTDRAVHSGANVLTF
V gene: TRBV6-1
D gene: TRBD1
J gene: TRBJ2-6
CDR3 length: 18
clone size: many

CDR3 DNA: TGCGCCATCAGTGGGCCGGGACAGGGGAAGAGCTATGGCTACACCTTC
CDR3 protein: CAISGPGQGKSYGYTF
V gene: TRBV10-3
D gene: TRBD1
J gene: TRBJ1-2
CDR3 length: 16
clone size: -

CDR3 DNA: TGCGCCAGCAGCACGGGACATAACACTGAAGCTTTCTTT
CDR3 protein: CASSTGHNTEAFF
V gene: TRBV5-1
D gene: -
J gene: TRBJ1-1
CDR3 length: 13
clone size: -

CDR3 DNA: TGTGTCAGCATCGCTCAGGGGACAGCTAGCACAGATACGCAGTATTTT
CDR3 protein: CVSIAQGTASTDTQYF
V gene: TRBV7-6
D gene: TRBD1
J gene: TRBJ2-3
CDR3 length: 16
clone size: -

CDR3 DNA: TGCGCCAGCAGCCAAGAGGGCAGGGGCAATGAAAAACTGTTTTTT
CDR3 protein: CASSQEGRGNEKLFF
V gene: TRBV4-3
D gene: -
J gene: TRBJ1-4
CDR3 length: 15
clone size: -

CDR3 DNA: TGTGCCAGCAGTCTCTCCCCCAGACGGGGAAACATTCAGTACTTC
CDR3 protein: CASSLSPRRGNIQYF
V gene: TRBV12-3/TRBV12-4
D gene: -
J gene: TRBJ2-4
CDR3 length: 15
clone size: few

CDR3 DNA: TGTGCCAGCAGTTTTGGCCCTAGGGGGAGGATGTCCTACGAGCAGTACTTC
CDR3 protein: CASSFGPRGRMSYEQYF
V gene: TRBV12-3/TRBV12-4
D gene: -
J gene: TRBJ2-7
CDR3 length: 17
clone size: -

CDR3 DNA: TGCGCCAGCAGCCAGCCTGGAACTGCGATTGAGTTCTTC
CDR3 protein: CASSQPGTAIEFF
V gene: TRBV4-1
D gene: -
J gene: TRBJ2-1
CDR3 length: 13
clone size: many

CDR3 DNA: TGTGCCAGCAGTGAATGGCAGGCTCCCGGGTCTGAGCAGTACTTC
CDR3 protein: CASSEWQAPGSEQYF
V gene: TRBV6-1
D gene: -
J gene: TRBJ2-7
CDR3 length: 15
clone size: few

CDR3 DNA: TGTGCCTGGAGTGTTGGCGGGAGGGGAAATGAGCAGTTCTTC
CDR3 protein: CAWSVGGRGNEQFF
V gene: TRBV30
D gene: TRBD2
J gene: TRBJ2-1
CDR3 length: 14
clone size: many